The 2 T cell receptor beta chains reported below all come from one sample, sequenced in a study of molecular identifiers for immune sequencing clone quantification. TCRdb re-called the PCR reads with MiXCR, one entry per CDR3 protein. The sample carries 400,000 to 600,000 distinct CDR3 sequences, around 23% recorded once. Sample: naive CD8+ T cells from blood, with Jurkat cell RNA spiked in. The subset here: FACS-sorted CD8+CD4-CCR7+CD45RA+ naive T cells. The receptors shown here come from a human donor in good health. Some libraries in this study had Jurkat cell RNA spiked in.

This clonotype has more than one count but fewer than ten. The V gene is TRBV19, the J gene TRBJ2-7; 8 positions agree with TRBD1. Trimming took 6 bases from V and 3 from J; bases not matched to a gene: 10. This CDR3 has 15 residues. Germline CDR1 LNHDA, CDR2 SQIVND (reference sequence). The CDR3 is CASSLSGGTVYEQYF. In nucleotides, the CDR3 is TGTGCCAGTAGCTTATCAGGGGGCACAGTCTACGAGCAGTACTTC. Together with reference TRBV19 and TRBJ2-7, the CDR3 gives the full variable domain: DGGITQSPKYLFRKEGQNVTLSCEQNLNHDAMYWYRQDPGQGLRLIYYSQIVNDFQKGDIAEGYSVSREKKESFPLTVTSAQKNPTAFYLCASSLSGGTVYEQYFGPGTRLTVT.

In this sample, this clonotype turned up a few times. The chain recombines TRBV12-3 or TRBV12-4 with TRBJ1-2; D is ambiguous. The CDR3 sequence is 16 residues long. Trimming left V 0 bases short and J 4 bases short, with 15 bases between. The CDR3 coding sequence is TGTGCCAGCAGTTTAGCGCTAAGTGGCAGCCCCTATGGCTACACCTTC. It translates to CASSLALSGSPYGYTF.